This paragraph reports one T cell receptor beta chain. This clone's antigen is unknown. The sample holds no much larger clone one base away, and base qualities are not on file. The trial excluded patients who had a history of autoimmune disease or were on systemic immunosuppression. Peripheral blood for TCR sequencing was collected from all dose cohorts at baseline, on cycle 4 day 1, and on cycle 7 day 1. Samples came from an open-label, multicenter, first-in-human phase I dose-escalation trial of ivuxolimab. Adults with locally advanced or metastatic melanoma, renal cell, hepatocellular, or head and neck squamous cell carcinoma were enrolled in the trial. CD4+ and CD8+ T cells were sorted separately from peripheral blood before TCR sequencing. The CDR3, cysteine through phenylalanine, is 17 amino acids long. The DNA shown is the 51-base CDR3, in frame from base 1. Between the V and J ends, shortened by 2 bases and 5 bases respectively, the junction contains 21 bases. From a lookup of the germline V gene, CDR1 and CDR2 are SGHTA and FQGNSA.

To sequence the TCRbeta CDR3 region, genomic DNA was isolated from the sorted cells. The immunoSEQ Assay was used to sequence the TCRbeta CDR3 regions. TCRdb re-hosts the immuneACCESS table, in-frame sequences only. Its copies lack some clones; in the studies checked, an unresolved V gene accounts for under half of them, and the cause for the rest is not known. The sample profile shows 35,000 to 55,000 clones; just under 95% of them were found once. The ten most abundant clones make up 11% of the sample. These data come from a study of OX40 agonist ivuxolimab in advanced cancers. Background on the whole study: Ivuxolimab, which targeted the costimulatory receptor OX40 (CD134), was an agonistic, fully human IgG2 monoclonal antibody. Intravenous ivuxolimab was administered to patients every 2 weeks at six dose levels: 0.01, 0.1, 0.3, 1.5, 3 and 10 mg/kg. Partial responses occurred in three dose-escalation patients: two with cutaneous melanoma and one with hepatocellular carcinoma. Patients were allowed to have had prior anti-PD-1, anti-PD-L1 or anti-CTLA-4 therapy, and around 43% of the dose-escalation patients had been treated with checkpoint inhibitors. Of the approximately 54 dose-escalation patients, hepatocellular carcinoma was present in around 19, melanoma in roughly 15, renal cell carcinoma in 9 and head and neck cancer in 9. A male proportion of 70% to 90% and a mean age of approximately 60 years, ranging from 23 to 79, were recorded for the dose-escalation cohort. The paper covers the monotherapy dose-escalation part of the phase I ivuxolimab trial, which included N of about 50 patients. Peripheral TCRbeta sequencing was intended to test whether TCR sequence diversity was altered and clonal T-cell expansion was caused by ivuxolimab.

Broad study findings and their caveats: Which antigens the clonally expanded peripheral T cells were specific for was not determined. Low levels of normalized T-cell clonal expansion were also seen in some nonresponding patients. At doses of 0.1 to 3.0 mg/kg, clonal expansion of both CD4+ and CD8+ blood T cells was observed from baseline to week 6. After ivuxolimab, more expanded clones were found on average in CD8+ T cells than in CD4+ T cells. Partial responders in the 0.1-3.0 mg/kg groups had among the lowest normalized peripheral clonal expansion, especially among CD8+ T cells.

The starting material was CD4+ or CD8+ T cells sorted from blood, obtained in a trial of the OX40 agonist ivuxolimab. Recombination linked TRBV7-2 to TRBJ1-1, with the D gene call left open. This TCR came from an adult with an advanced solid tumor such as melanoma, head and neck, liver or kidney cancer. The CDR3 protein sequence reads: CASSLHGPRTDITEAFF. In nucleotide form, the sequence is TGTGCCAGCAGCTTACACGGGCCCCGGACCGACATTACTGAAGCTTTCTTT.